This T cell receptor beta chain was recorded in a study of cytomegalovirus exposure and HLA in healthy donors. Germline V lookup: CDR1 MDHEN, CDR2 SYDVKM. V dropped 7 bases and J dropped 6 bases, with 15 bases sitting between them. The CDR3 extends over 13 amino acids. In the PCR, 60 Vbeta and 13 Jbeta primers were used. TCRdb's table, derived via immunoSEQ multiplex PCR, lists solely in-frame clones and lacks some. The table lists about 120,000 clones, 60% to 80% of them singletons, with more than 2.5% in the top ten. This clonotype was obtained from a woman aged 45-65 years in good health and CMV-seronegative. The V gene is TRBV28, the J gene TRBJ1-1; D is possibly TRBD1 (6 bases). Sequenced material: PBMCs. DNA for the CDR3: TGTGCCAGCACCTCGACAGGTAGGGCTGAAGCTTTCTTT. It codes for CASTSTGRAEAFF.